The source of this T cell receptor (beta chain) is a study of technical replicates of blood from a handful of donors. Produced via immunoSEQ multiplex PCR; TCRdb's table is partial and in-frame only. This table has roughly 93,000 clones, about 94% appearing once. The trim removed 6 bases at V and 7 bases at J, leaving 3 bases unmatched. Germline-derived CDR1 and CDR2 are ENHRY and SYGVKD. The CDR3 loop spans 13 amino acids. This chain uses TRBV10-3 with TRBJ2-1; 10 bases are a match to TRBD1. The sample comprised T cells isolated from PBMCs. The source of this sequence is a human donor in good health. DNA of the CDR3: TGTGCCATCAGCGGACAGGGGGTGAATGAGCAGTTCTTC. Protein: CAISGQGVNEQFF.